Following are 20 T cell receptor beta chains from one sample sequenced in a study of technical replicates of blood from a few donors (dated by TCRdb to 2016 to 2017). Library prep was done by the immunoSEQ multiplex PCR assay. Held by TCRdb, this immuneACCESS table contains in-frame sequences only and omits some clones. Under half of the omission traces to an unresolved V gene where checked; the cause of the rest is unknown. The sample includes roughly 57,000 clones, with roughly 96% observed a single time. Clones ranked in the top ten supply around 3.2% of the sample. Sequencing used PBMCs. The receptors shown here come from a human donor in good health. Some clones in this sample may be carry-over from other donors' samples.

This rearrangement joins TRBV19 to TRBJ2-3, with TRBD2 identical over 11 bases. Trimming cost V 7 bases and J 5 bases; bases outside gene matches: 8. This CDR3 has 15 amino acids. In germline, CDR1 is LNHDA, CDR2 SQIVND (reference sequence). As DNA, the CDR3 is TGTGCCAGTAAAAGACTAGCGGGGACAGGAGATACGCAGTATTTT. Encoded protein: CASKRLAGTGDTQYF.

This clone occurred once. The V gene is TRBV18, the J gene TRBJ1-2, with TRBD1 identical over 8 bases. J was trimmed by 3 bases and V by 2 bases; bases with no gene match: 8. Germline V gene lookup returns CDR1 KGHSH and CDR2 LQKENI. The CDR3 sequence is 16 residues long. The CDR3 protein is CASSPWIAGGDYGYTF. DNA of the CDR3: TGTGCCAGCTCACCATGGATCGCAGGGGGCGACTATGGCTACACCTTC.

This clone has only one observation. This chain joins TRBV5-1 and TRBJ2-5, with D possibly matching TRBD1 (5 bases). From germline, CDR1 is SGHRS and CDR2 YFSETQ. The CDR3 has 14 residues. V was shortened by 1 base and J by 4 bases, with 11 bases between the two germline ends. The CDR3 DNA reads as TGCGCCAGCAGCTTGACCAGCCAGGGAGAGACCCAGTACTTC. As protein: CASSLTSQGETQYF.

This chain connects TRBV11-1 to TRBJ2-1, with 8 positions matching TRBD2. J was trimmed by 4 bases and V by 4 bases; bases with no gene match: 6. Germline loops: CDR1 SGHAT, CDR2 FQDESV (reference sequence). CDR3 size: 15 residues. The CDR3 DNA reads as TGTGCCAGCAGCTCGGGACTAGAGCCTTACAATGAGCAGTTCTTC. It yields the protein CASSSGLEPYNEQFF.

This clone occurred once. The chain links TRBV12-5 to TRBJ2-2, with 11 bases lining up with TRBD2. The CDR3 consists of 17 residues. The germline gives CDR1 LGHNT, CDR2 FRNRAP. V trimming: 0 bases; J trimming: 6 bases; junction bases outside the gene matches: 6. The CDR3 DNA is TGTGCTAGTGGTTTGGTATTAGCGGGGGGGCCCCCCGGGGAGCTGTTTTTT. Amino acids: CASGLVLAGGPPGELFF.

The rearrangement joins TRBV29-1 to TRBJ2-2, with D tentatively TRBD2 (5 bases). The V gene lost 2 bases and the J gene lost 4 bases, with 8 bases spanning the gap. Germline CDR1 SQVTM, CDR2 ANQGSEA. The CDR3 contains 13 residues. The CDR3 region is CSVERGITGELFF. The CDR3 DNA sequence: TGCAGCGTTGAACGGGGAATCACCGGGGAGCTGTTTTTT.

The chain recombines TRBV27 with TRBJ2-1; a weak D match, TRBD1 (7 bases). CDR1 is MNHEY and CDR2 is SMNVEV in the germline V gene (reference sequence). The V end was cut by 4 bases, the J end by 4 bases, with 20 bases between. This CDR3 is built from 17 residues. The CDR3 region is CASSSRGTAGFYNEQFF. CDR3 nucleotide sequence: TGTGCCAGCAGTTCTCGGGGGACAGCAGGGTTTTACAATGAGCAGTTCTTC.

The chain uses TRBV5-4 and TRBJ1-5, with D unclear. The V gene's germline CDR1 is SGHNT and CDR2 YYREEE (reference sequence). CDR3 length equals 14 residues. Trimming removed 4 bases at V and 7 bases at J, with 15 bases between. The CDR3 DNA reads TGTGCCAGCAGCCTACCCTCCCGCGAACAGCCCCAGCATTTT. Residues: CASSLPSREQPQHF.

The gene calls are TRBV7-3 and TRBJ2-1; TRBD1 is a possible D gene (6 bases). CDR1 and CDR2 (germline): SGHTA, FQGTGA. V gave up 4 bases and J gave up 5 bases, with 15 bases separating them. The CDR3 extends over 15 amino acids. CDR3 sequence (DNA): TGTGCCAGCAGCTCGGACAGCTCAAATAACAATGAGCAGTTCTTC. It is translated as CASSSDSSNNNEQFF.

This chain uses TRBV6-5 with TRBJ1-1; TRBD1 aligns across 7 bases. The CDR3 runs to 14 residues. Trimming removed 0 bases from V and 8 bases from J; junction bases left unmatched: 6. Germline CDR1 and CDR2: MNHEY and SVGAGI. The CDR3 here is CASSYSTGLGEAFF. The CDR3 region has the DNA TGTGCCAGCAGTTACTCGACAGGGTTGGGAGAAGCTTTCTTT.

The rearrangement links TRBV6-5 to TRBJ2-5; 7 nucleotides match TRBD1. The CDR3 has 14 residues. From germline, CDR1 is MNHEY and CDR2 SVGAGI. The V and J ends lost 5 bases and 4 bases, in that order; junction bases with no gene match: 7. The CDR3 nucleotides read TGTGCCAGCAGTGCACACAGGGGTGGAGAGACCCAGTACTTC. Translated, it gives CASSAHRGGETQYF.

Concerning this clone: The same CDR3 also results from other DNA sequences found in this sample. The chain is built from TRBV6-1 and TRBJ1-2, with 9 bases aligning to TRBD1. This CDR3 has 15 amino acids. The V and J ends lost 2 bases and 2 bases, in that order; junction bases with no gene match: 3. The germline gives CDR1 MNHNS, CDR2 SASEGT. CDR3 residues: CASSETGQGNYGYTF. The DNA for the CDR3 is TGTGCCAGCAGTGAAACCGGACAGGGGAACTATGGCTACACCTTC.

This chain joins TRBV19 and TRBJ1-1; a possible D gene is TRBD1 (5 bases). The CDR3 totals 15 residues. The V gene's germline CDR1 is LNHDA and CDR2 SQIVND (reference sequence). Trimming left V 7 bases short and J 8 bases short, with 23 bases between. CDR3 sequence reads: CASKSVWGEAGEAFF. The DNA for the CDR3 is TGTGCCAGTAAAAGTGTGTGGGGGGAGGCTGGGGAAGCTTTCTTT.

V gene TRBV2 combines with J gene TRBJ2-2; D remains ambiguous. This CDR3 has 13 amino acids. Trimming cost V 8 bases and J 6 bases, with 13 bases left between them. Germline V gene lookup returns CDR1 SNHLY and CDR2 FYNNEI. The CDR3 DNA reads TGTGCCAGCCAGGTAGTGTTTTCCGGGGAGCTGTTTTTT. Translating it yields CASQVVFSGELFF.

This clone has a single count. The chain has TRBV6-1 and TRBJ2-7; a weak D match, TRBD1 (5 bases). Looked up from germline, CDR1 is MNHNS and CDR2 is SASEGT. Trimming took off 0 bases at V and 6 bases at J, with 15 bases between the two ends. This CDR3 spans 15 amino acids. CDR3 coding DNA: TGTGCCAGCAGTGAAGCCGGTAGGGGCCAGGGCGAGCAGTACTTC. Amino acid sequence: CASSEAGRGQGEQYF.

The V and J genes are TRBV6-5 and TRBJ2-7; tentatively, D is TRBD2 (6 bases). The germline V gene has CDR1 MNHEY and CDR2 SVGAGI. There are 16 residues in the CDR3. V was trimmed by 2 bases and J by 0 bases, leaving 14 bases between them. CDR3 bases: TGTGCCAGCAGTTACCGAGCTAGCGCGAGCTCCTACGAGCAGTACTTC. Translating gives CASSYRASASSYEQYF.

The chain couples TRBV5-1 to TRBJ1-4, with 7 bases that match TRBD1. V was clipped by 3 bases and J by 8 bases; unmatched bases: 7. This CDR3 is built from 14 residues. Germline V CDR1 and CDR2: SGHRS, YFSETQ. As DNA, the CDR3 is TGCGCCAGCAGCTCGACAGGGAATAGGGAAAAACTGTTTTTT. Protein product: CASSSTGNREKLFF.

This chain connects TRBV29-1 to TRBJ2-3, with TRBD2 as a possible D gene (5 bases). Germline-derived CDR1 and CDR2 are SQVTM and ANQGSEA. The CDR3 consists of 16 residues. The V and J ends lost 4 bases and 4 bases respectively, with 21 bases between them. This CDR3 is CSVVSQSGPTSDTQYF. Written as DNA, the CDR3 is TGCAGCGTTGTTTCCCAGAGCGGTCCGACCTCAGATACGCAGTATTTT.

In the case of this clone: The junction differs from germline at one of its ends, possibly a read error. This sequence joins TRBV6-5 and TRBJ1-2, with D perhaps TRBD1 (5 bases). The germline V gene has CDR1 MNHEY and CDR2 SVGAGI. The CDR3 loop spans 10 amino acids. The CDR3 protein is CASGHPGEAF. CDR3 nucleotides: TGTGCCAGCGGACACCCAGGCGAGGCCTTC.

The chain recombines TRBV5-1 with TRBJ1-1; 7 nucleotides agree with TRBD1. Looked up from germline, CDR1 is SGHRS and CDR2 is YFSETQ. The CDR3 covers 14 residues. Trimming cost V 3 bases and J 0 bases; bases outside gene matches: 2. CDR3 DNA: TGCGCCAGCAGCTGGGACAGCATGAACACTGAAGCTTTCTTT. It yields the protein CASSWDSMNTEAFF. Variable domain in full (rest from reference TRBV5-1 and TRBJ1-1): KAGVTQTPRYLIKTRGQQVTLSCSPISGHRSVSWYQQTPGQGLQFLFEYFSETQRNKGNFPGRFSGRQFSNSRSEMNVSTLELGDSALYLCASSWDSMNTEAFFGQGTRLTVV.